The 13 T cell receptor beta chains in this list originate from one sample, sequenced in a study of CD8+CD57+ T cells in acquired aplastic anemia. The template for TCR beta VDJ and CDR3 sequence profiling was genomic DNA. TCRdb passed the reads through MiXCR, listing each CDR3 protein once. The sample holds some 190,000 distinct CDR3 sequences, approximately 50% seen once. The sequencing sample was made of sorted CD4+, CD8+, or CD8+CD57+ T cells (not recorded which) from PBMCs. The receptors were gathered from a human donor in good health, serving as a control.

This clonotype was found many times. The chain recombines TRBV2 with TRBJ2-2; the match to TRBD2 covers 8 bases. V gave up 10 bases and J gave up 1 base; unmatched junction bases: 5. Per germline, CDR1 SNHLY and CDR2 FYNNEI. This CDR3 comprises 14 residues. The DNA of the CDR3 is TGTGCCACCACCCGGGAGGGGAACACCGGGGAGCTGTTTTTT. Protein: CATTREGNTGELFF.

The CDR3 spells CAISGTSGESTDTQYF. The CDR3 bases are TGTGCCATCAGTGGGACTAGCGGGGAAAGCACAGATACGCAGTATTTT. The chain recombines TRBV5-4 with TRBJ2-3; 13 bases agree with TRBD2. V lost 9 bases and J lost 0; bases outside the gene matches: 7. The germline gives CDR1 SGHNT, CDR2 YYREEE (reference sequence). CDR3 length: 16 amino acids.

This clonotype was recorded many times. The V gene is TRBV15, the J gene TRBJ1-1; 11 bases map to TRBD1. The germline gives CDR1 LNHNV, CDR2 YYDKDF (reference sequence). This CDR3 comprises 16 residues. The V gene end was trimmed by 3 bases and the J gene end by 11 bases; junction bases not matched to a gene: 14. The CDR3 loop is CATSRGWTGGEPKAFF. CDR3 nucleotides: TGTGCCACCAGCAGGGGTTGGACAGGGGGCGAGCCGAAGGCTTTCTTT.

V gene TRBV28 combines with J gene TRBJ1-5; D might be TRBD1 (6 bases). This CDR3 has 14 residues. The ends were cut back, 8 bases at V and 2 bases at J, with 13 bases in the middle. CDR1 is MDHEN and CDR2 is SYDVKM in the germline V gene. The CDR3 spells CASDQQGGNQPQHF. The CDR3 coding sequence is TGTGCCAGCGACCAACAGGGCGGCAATCAGCCCCAGCATTTT. The complete variable domain, with remaining parts taken from reference TRBV28 and TRBJ1-5, reads DVKVTQSSRYLVKRTGEKVFLECVQDMDHENMFWYRQDPGLGLRLIYFSYDVKMKEKGDIPEGYSVSREKKERFSLILESASTNQTSMYLCASDQQGGNQPQHFGDGTRLSIL.

CDR3 in DNA: TGTGCCAGTAGTATTAGGACAGGGGGTTTTCAGCCCCAGCATTTT. This encodes CASSIRTGGFQPQHF. The chain combines TRBV19 with TRBJ1-5; TRBD1 agrees at 10 bases. CDR1 and CDR2 from the germline V gene are LNHDA and SQIVND (reference sequence). V lost 3 bases to trimming and J lost 6 bases; unmatched junction nucleotides: 5. CDR3 length: 15 residues. Variable domain in full (rest from reference TRBV19 and TRBJ1-5): DGGITQSPKYLFRKEGQNVTLSCEQNLNHDAMYWYRQDPGQGLRLIYYSQIVNDFQKGDIAEGYSVSREKKESFPLTVTSAQKNPTAFYLCASSIRTGGFQPQHFGDGTRLSIL.

Turning to this clonotype: Given a much more abundant clone one base away, this may be a read error. This chain connects TRBV4-3 to TRBJ2-1; D call uncertain. This CDR3 has 14 residues. Germline-derived CDR1 and CDR2 are LGHNA and YSLEER. This CDR3 is CASSQDHIYNEQSF. Written as DNA, the CDR3 is TGCGCCAGCAGCCAAGACCACATCTACAATGAGCAGTCCTTC.

This clonotype appeared many times. V is TRBV10-2 and J is TRBJ2-2; 7 bases line up with TRBD1. Germline CDR1 reads WSHSY; CDR2 reads SAAADI. This CDR3 comprises 17 residues. After removal of 6 bases from V and 0 bases from J, the junction contained 10 bases not matched to a gene. CDR3 bases: TGCGCCAGCAGAGGGGGCCGAATAGAATCGAACACCGGGGAGCTGTTTTTT. Amino acid sequence: CASRGGRIESNTGELFF.

The genes are TRBV20-1 and TRBJ1-4; maybe TRBD1 (5 bases). From germline, CDR1 is DFQATT and CDR2 SNEGSKA (reference sequence). The CDR3 is 11 amino acids. V was pared by 6 bases and J by 8 bases, with 10 bases between. The CDR3 region is CSAGGPEKLFF. For the CDR3, the DNA is TGCAGTGCCGGGGGACCGGAAAAACTGTTTTTT.

There are a few counts of this clonotype. The V gene is TRBV28, the J gene TRBJ1-6; D is unclear. Germline V CDR1 and CDR2: MDHEN, SYDVKM. Trimming cost V 2 bases and J 4 bases, with 18 bases left between them. The CDR3 has 18 amino acids. CDR3: CASSLAVGNVGYNSPLHF. The CDR3, as DNA: TGTGCCAGCAGTTTAGCGGTAGGCAATGTGGGTTATAATTCACCCCTCCACTTT.

This clonotype has only one observation. The chain couples TRBV5-4 to TRBJ2-3; 7 nucleotides match TRBD2. With V trimmed by 0 bases and J by 0 bases, 7 bases remained unmatched. The CDR3 totals 17 residues. The germline gives CDR1 SGHNT, CDR2 YYREEE (reference sequence). The CDR3 loop reads CASSLGGGASSTDTQYF. The CDR3 region has the DNA TGTGCCAGCAGCTTGGGCGGGGGAGCTTCTAGCACAGATACGCAGTATTTT.

The gene calls are TRBV19 and TRBJ2-7, with a tentative D call TRBD1 (6 bases). Trimming pared 10 bases from V and 1 base from J, leaving 17 bases between. Per germline, CDR1 LNHDA and CDR2 SQIVND (reference sequence). CDR3 length: 14 amino acids. Here the CDR3 reads CATSSNRESYEQYF. The CDR3, as DNA: TGTGCCACCAGTAGTAACAGGGAATCCTACGAGCAGTACTTC.

The chain carries TRBV29-1 and TRBJ2-7; tentatively, D is TRBD1 or TRBD2 (5 bases each). Germline CDR1 is SQVTM and CDR2 is ANQGSEA. This CDR3 comprises 13 residues. Trimming cost V 1 base and J 4 bases, with 11 bases left between them. The CDR3 protein is CSVEVQGPYEQYF. CDR3 DNA sequence: TGCAGCGTTGAAGTCCAGGGACCGTACGAGCAGTACTTC.

The V and J genes are TRBV29-1 and TRBJ2-1, with a possible D match to TRBD1 (5 bases). The germline V gene encodes CDR1 SQVTM and CDR2 ANQGSEA. V was trimmed by 4 bases and J by 7 bases, leaving 14 bases between them. This CDR3 is built from 13 residues. CDR3 loop: CSVVGRKGNEQFF. The CDR3, as DNA: TGCAGCGTTGTGGGGCGCAAGGGAAATGAGCAGTTCTTC.